The 21 T cell receptor beta chains presented below share a single source sample, sequenced in a study of blood T cell repertoires in COVID-19. Clones were read by immunoSEQ multiplex PCR, and TCRdb kept only the in-frame ones, dropping some. The sample shows approximately 300,000 clones, 88% of them seen only once. Material: peripheral blood. The origin of the receptors is a woman in her 30s with COVID-19, enrolled during active disease.

V is TRBV4-1 and J is TRBJ1-4; TRBD1 agrees at 7 bases. The germline V gene has CDR1 MGHRA and CDR2 YSYEKL. Trimming at V came to 5 bases and at J to 0 bases, leaving 9 bases not matched to a gene. This CDR3 has 17 amino acids. The CDR3 DNA reads as TGCGCCAGCAGCTACTGGGGGACAGTCTCAACTAATGAAAAACTGTTTTTT. Translated: CASSYWGTVSTNEKLFF.

J is TRBJ2-6 and V is TRBV27, with 8 bases aligning to TRBD1. Germline trimming cut 4 bases from V and 0 bases from J; bases unmatched to any gene: 8. Germline CDR1 MNHEY, CDR2 SMNVEV (reference sequence). This CDR3 contains 18 residues. CDR3 coding DNA: TGTGCCAGCAGTTCTGACAGGGGAATTTTCTCTGGGGCCAACGTCCTGACTTTC. Protein sequence: CASSSDRGIFSGANVLTF.

In DNA form, the CDR3 reads TGTGCCAGCAGCCCGGACAGCGGTACGATGACTGAAGCTTTCTTT. This codes for CASSPDSGTMTEAFF. This chain uses TRBV28 with TRBJ1-1; possible D gene TRBD1, 6 bases. Trimming took off 6 bases at V and 5 bases at J, with 19 bases between the two ends. The CDR3 sequence is 15 residues long. Germline V gives CDR1 MDHEN, CDR2 SYDVKM.

V is TRBV4-1 and J is TRBJ1-1, with a weak D call TRBD1 (6 bases). The CDR3 has 14 residues. The V end lost 6 bases, the J end lost 1 base, and 12 bases lay between the germline ends. CDR1 MGHRA and CDR2 YSYEKL come from the germline V gene. The chain's CDR3 is CASRGHLKNTEAFF. DNA for the CDR3: TGCGCCAGCAGGGGACATCTAAAGAACACTGAAGCTTTCTTT.

The chain employs TRBV6-5 and TRBJ1-6; TRBD1 agrees at 9 bases. J lost 7 bases, V lost 7 bases, and 8 bases had no gene match. Germline CDR1 and CDR2: MNHEY and SVGAGI. This CDR3 is built from 15 residues. CDR3 in DNA: TGTGCCAGCACCCGTTCCGGGACAGGGAATTCACCCCTCCACTTT. Translation: CASTRSGTGNSPLHF.

The chain uses TRBV7-8 and TRBJ1-3; the D gene is possibly TRBD1 (6 bases). The CDR3 spans 16 residues. From germline, CDR1 is SGHVS and CDR2 FQNEAQ. V was pared by 5 bases and J by 3 bases, with 17 bases between. CDR3 DNA sequence: TGTGCCAGCAGCCTCCCTGGGGGCGTCGGTGGAAACACCATATATTTT. Translating gives CASSLPGGVGGNTIYF.

In nucleotides, the CDR3 is TGTGCCAGCAGCCCGGGACAGGGGAATCAGCCCCAGCATTTT. This encodes CASSPGQGNQPQHF. V is TRBV5-4 and J is TRBJ1-5; 10 bases fit TRBD1. CDR1 is SGHNT, CDR2 YYREEE, per germline (reference sequence). CDR3 length equals 14 residues. The V and J ends lost 4 bases and 4 bases, in that order; junction bases with no gene match: 2.

The rearrangement links TRBV6-5 to TRBJ2-7; D is possibly TRBD2 (5 bases). Germline-derived CDR1 and CDR2 are MNHEY and SVGAGI. This CDR3 is built from 13 residues. Trimming left V 2 bases short and J 7 bases short, with 12 bases between. The CDR3 nucleotides read TGTGCCAGCAGTTACGAGGGCCTAGGTGAGCAGTACTTC. Translation gives CASSYEGLGEQYF.

This sequence joins TRBV25-1 and TRBJ2-3; perhaps TRBD2 as D (6 bases). The CDR3 extends over 16 amino acids. V was clipped by 8 bases and J by 4 bases, with 22 bases between them. Germline V CDR1 and CDR2: MGHDK, SYGVNS. DNA for the CDR3: TGTGCCAGCCAATGGAGAGCGGGTGGGGGTGCAGATACGCAGTATTTT. Amino acid sequence: CASQWRAGGGADTQYF. Together with reference TRBV25-1 and TRBJ2-3, the CDR3 gives the full variable domain: EADIYQTPRYLVIGTGKKITLECSQTMGHDKMYWYQQDPGMELHLIHYSYGVNSTEKGDLSSESTVSRIRTEHFPLTLESARPSHTSQYLCASQWRAGGGADTQYFGPGTRLTVL.

This clone turned up a few times. The V and J genes are TRBV2 and TRBJ1-5, with D possibly matching TRBD1 (6 bases). The V end was cut by 6 bases, the J end by 2 bases, with 14 bases between. In germline, CDR1 is SNHLY, CDR2 FYNNEI. CDR3 length: 15 amino acids. The DNA for the CDR3 is TGTGCCAGCAGGGCGGACAGTTGGGGCAATCAGCCCCAGCATTTT. Amino acids: CASRADSWGNQPQHF. Based on the CDR3 plus reference TRBV2 and TRBJ1-5, the full variable domain is EPEVTQTPSHQVTQMGQEVILRCVPISNHLYFYWYRQILGQKVEFLVSFYNNEISEKSEIFDDQFSVERPDGSNFTLKIRSTKLEDSAMYFCASRADSWGNQPQHFGDGTRLSIL.

The V gene is TRBV29-1, the J gene TRBJ2-7; maybe TRBD1 (5 bases). Per germline, CDR1 SQVTM and CDR2 ANQGSEA. The germline V and J ends were trimmed by 5 bases and 3 bases, with 8 bases remaining between them. The CDR3 extends over 11 amino acids. The CDR3 nucleotides are TGCAGCGTTTACGACAGCTACGAGCAGTACTTC. Translating gives CSVYDSYEQYF.

The V and J genes are TRBV7-9 and TRBJ2-7; D is possibly TRBD1 (5 bases). Deletions cut 8 bases from V and 1 base from J, with 12 bases between. The CDR3 extends over 13 amino acids. The V gene's germline CDR1 is SEHNR and CDR2 FQNEAQ (reference sequence). Written as DNA, the CDR3 is TGTGCCAGCGAGGACACCTCATCCTACGAGCAGTACTTC. Translated: CASEDTSSYEQYF.

The V call is TRBV4-1, the J call TRBJ1-5, with D possibly matching TRBD1 (5 bases). Germline V CDR1 and CDR2: MGHRA, YSYEKL. The CDR3 is made up of 14 amino acids. The V end was cut by 4 bases, the J end by 4 bases, with 11 bases between. The CDR3 region has the DNA TGCGCCAGCAGCCCCCTCCAGGGAAATCAGCCCCAGCATTTT. Encoded protein: CASSPLQGNQPQHF.

V and J are TRBV30 and TRBJ2-7; D uncertain. V was pared by 1 base and J by 1 base, with 5 bases between. Germline assignment: CDR1 GTSNPN and CDR2 SVGIG (reference sequence). The CDR3 consists of 12 residues. CDR3: CAWSGLSYEQYF. The CDR3 nucleotides are TGTGCCTGGAGTGGCCTATCCTACGAGCAGTACTTC.

The rearrangement links TRBV7-9 to TRBJ2-7, with D hard to call. CDR1 and CDR2 from the germline V gene are SEHNR and FQNEAQ (reference sequence). The CDR3 consists of 11 residues. V lost 3 bases and J lost 7, with 7 bases in between. CDR3 nucleotide sequence: TGTGCCAGCAGCTTGTGGCAGGAGCAGTACTTC. It translates to CASSLWQEQYF.

This sequence joins TRBV11-2 and TRBJ1-3, with D maybe TRBD1 (6 bases). The CDR3 length is 15 residues. The V gene lost 2 bases and the J gene lost 2 bases, with 10 bases spanning the gap. Germline-derived CDR1 and CDR2 are SGHAT and FQNNGV. Written as DNA, the CDR3 is TGTGCCAGCAGCTTACGGGGGGCGGCTGGAAACACCATATATTTT. Translated: CASSLRGAAGNTIYF.

This clone was observed a single time. The chain has TRBV4-1 and TRBJ2-1, with 14 bases fitting TRBD2. This CDR3 is built from 16 residues. The germline V gene encodes CDR1 MGHRA and CDR2 YSYEKL. V lost 5 bases, J lost 5 bases, and 5 bases stayed unmatched. The CDR3 DNA is TGCGCCAGCAGCACACGACTAGCGGGAGGGGACAATGAGCAGTTCTTC. Residues: CASSTRLAGGDNEQFF.

V is TRBV27 and J is TRBJ2-1; 9 positions match TRBD2. CDR1 and CDR2 (germline): MNHEY, SMNVEV (reference sequence). Trimming at V came to 6 bases and at J to 3 bases, leaving 6 bases not matched to a gene. The CDR3 spans 15 residues. CDR3 coding DNA: TGTGCCAGCAGCGCGCTAGCGGGAAACTACAATGAGCAGTTCTTC. Amino acids: CASSALAGNYNEQFF.

The sample holds many counts of this clone. The CDR3 DNA reads as TGCGCCAGCAGCCCCTCCTCGTCCCAACGGGCTTTCTTT. Encoded protein: CASSPSSSQRAFF. This chain uses TRBV4-1 with TRBJ1-1; D is undetermined. The CDR3 sequence is 13 residues long. Germline V gives CDR1 MGHRA, CDR2 YSYEKL. The V gene lost 4 bases and the J gene lost 11 bases, with 17 bases spanning the gap.

This chain links TRBV5-1 with TRBJ2-1; tentative D call: TRBD2 (5 bases). The CDR3 sequence is 15 residues long. The germline V gene encodes CDR1 SGHRS and CDR2 YFSETQ. Deletions cut 4 bases from V and 0 bases from J, with 11 bases between. The CDR3: CASSNSVNSYNEQFF. CDR3 coding DNA: TGCGCCAGCAGCAATAGCGTAAACTCCTACAATGAGCAGTTCTTC.

This clone was recorded a few times. The gene calls are TRBV11-3 and TRBJ2-7; weak D call: TRBD1 (6 bases). The CDR3 runs to 13 residues. Trimming pared 1 base from V and 5 bases from J, leaving 9 bases between. In germline, CDR1 is SGHNT, CDR2 YENEEA. The CDR3 DNA reads TGTGCCAGCAGCTTAGGGACAGCAAACGAGCAGTACTTC. This gives the protein CASSLGTANEQYF.